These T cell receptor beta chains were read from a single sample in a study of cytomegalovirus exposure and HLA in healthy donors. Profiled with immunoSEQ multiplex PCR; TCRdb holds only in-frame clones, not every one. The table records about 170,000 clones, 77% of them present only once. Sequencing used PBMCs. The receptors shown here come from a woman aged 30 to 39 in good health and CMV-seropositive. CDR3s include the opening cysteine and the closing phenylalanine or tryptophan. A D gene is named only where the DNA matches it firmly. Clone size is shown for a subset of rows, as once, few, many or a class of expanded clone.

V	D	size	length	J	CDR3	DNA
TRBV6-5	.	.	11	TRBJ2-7	CASSYGGEQYF	TGTGCCAGCAGTTACGGGGGGGAGCAGTACTTC
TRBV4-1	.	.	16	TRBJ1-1	CASSHLNGQPNTEAFF	TGCGCCAGCAGCCACCTGAATGGACAGCCCAACACTGAAGCTTTCTTT
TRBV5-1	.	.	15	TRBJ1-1	CASSPAGRGVTEAFF	TGCGCCAGCAGCCCGGCCGGGCGGGGTGTCACTGAAGCTTTCTTT
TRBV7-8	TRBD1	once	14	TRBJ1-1	CASSPGQGSTEAFF	TGTGCCAGCAGCCCGGGACAGGGGAGTACTGAAGCTTTCTTT
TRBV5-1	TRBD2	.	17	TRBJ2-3	CASSSSGLAGVTDTQYF	TGCGCCAGCAGCTCTTCTGGACTAGCGGGAGTTACAGATACGCAGTATTTT
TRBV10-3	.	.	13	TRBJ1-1	CAISEGVGAEAFF	TGTGCCATCAGTGAAGGGGTTGGGGCTGAAGCTTTCTTT
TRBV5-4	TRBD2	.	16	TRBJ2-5	CASSLDSGSGGETQYF	TGTGCCAGCAGCTTGGACAGCGGGAGTGGGGGGGAGACCCAGTACTTC
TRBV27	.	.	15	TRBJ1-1	CASSLRVWANTEAFF	TGTGCCAGCAGCCTGAGAGTATGGGCGAACACTGAAGCTTTCTTT
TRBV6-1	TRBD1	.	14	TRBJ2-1	CASKQGRWDNEQFF	TGTGCCAGCAAACAGGGGCGGTGGGACAATGAGCAGTTCTTC
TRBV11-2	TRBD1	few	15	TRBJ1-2	CASSLDRTGFYGYTF	TGTGCCAGCAGCTTAGATAGGACAGGATTCTATGGCTACACCTTC
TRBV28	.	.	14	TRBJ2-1	CASPPTGTYNEQFF	TGTGCCAGCCCCCCCACAGGCACCTACAATGAGCAGTTCTTC
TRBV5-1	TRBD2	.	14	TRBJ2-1	CASRTSGDYNEQFF	TGCGCCAGCAGGACTAGCGGGGACTACAATGAGCAGTTCTTC
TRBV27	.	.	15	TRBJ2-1	CASSLYGDGHNEQFF	TGTGCCAGCAGTTTATACGGGGATGGGCACAATGAGCAGTTCTTC
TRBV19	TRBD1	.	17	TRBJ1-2	CASSILVWTGGPYGYTF	TGTGCCAGTAGTATCCTAGTGTGGACAGGGGGGCCCTATGGCTACACCTTC
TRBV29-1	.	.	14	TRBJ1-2	CSVEVEVRAGGYTF	TGCAGCGTTGAGGTAGAGGTCAGGGCGGGAGGCTACACCTTC
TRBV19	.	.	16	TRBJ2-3	CASSDTSPNAADTQYF	TGTGCCAGTAGTGACACTAGTCCAAATGCTGCAGATACGCAGTATTTT
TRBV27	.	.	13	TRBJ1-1	CASSFGGATEAFF	TGTGCCAGCAGTTTCGGAGGGGCAACTGAAGCTTTCTTT
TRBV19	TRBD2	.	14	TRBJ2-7	CASSIGGRAYEQYF	TGTGCCAGTAGTATAGGCGGGAGGGCCTACGAGCAGTACTTC
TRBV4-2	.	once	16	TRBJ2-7	CASSQDPGSSSYEQYF	TGTGCCAGCAGCCAAGATCCAGGTTCGAGCTCCTACGAGCAGTACTTC
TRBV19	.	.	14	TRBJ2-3	CASSVRLVTDTQYF	TGTGCCAGTAGTGTGCGACTAGTAACAGATACGCAGTATTTT
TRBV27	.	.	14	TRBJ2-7	CASSFSGQFYEQYF	TGTGCCAGCAGTTTCAGCGGCCAATTCTACGAGCAGTACTTC
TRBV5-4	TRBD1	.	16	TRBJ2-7	CASSPRWDRASYEQYF	TGTGCCAGCAGCCCCCGGTGGGACAGGGCCTCCTACGAGCAGTACTTC
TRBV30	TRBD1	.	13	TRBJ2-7	CAWSRDRGQEQYF	TGTGCCTGGAGTAGGGACAGGGGGCAAGAGCAGTACTTC
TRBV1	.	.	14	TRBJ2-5	CTSLAGRGGETQYF	TGCACCAGCTTGGCGGGGCGCGGAGGAGAGACCCAGTACTTC
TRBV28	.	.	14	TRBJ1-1	CASSLADMGTEAFF	TGTGCCAGCAGTTTGGCAGACATGGGCACTGAAGCTTTCTTT
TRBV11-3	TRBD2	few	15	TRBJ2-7	CASSLGTSGIYEQYF	TGTGCCAGCAGCTTAGGGACTAGCGGGATCTACGAGCAGTACTTC
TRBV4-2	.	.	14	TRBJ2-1	CASSGGDGEGEQFF	TGTGCCAGCAGTGGAGGAGACGGGGAAGGTGAGCAGTTCTTC
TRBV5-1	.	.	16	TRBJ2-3	CASSRRSDSNTDTQYF	TGCGCCAGCAGCCGTCGGAGTGACAGTAACACAGATACGCAGTATTTT
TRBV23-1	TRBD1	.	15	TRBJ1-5	CASRTASTGRQPQHF	TGCGCCAGCAGGACCGCCTCGACAGGGAGGCAGCCCCAGCATTTT
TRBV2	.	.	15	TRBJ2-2	CASRWDIGGAGELFF	TGTGCCAGCAGGTGGGACATCGGAGGAGCCGGGGAGCTGTTTTTT
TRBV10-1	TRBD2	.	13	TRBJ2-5	CASSRLAGETQYF	TGCGCCAGCAGCCGACTAGCGGGAGAGACCCAGTACTTC
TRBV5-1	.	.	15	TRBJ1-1	CASTSDPGLDTEAFF	TGCGCCAGCACCTCGGACCCGGGGTTGGACACTGAAGCTTTCTTT
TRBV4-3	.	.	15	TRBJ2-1	CASSLHTSSYNEQFF	TGCGCCAGCAGCCTCCACACAAGCTCCTACAATGAGCAGTTCTTC
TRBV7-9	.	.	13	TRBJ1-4	CASSVTDYEKLFF	TGTGCCAGCAGCGTAACTGACTATGAAAAACTGTTTTTT
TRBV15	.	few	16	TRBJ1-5	CATSRVGSHSNQPQHF	TGTGCCACCAGCAGGGTGGGCTCACATAGCAATCAGCCCCAGCATTTT
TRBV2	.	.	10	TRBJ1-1	CASSDYEAFF	TGTGCCAGCAGTGACTATGAAGCTTTCTTT
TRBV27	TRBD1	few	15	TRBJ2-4	CASSYRGPDANIQYF	TGTGCCAGCAGTTACAGGGGCCCGGACGCGAACATTCAGTACTTC
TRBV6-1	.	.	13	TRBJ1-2	CASGEGTNYGYTF	TGTGCCAGCGGGGAGGGAACTAACTATGGCTACACCTTC
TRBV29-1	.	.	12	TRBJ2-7	CSVSGTPYEQYF	TGCAGCGTCTCCGGGACACCCTACGAGCAGTACTTC
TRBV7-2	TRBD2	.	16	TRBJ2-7	CASSLGPGRERDEQYF	TGTGCCAGCAGCTTAGGGCCCGGGCGGGAGCGCGACGAGCAGTACTTC
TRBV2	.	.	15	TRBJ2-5	CASTREGSYQETQYF	TGTGCCAGCACCAGGGAAGGGTCGTACCAAGAGACCCAGTACTTC
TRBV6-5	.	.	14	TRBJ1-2	CASSYRIPDYGYTF	TGTGCCAGCAGTTACCGCATACCGGACTATGGCTACACCTTC
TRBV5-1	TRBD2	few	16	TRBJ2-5	CASSLGTSGKGETQYF	TGCGCCAGCAGCTTGGGGACTAGCGGGAAGGGTGAGACCCAGTACTTC
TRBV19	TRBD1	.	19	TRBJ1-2	CASSIEESGTGGIGYGYTF	TGTGCCAGTAGTATAGAAGAATCCGGGACAGGGGGCATCGGCTATGGCTACACCTTC
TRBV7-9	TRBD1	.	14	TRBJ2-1	CASSLRGHYNEQFF	TGTGCCAGCAGCTTAAGGGGGCACTACAATGAGCAGTTCTTC
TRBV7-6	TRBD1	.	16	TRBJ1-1	CASSLGPGQGVSKAFF	TGTGCCAGCAGCTTAGGCCCGGGACAGGGAGTGAGTAAAGCTTTCTTT
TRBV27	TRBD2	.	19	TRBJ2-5	CASSSWGLAGGWGGETQYF	TGTGCCAGCAGTTCCTGGGGACTAGCGGGAGGGTGGGGGGGAGAGACCCAGTACTTC
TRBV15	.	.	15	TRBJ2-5	CATSITREGGETQYF	TGTGCCACCAGCATTACCCGAGAGGGCGGGGAGACCCAGTACTTC
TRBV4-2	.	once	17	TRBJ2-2	CASSQDFGGELAGELFF	TGTGCCAGCAGCCAAGATTTCGGCGGAGAGCTCGCCGGGGAGCTGTTTTTT
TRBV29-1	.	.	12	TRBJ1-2	CSVVTGTSGYTF	TGCAGCGTTGTTACAGGGACTAGTGGCTACACCTTC
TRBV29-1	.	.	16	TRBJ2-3	CSVEEGKRSSTDTQYF	TGCAGCGTTGAAGAGGGAAAGCGGTCTAGCACAGATACGCAGTATTTT
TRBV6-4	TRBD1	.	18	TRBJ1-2	CASSDLQGDQPPGYGYTF	TGTGCCAGCAGTGACCTCCAGGGGGACCAACCCCCTGGTTATGGCTACACCTTC
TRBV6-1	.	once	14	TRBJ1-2	CASSEAGVNYGYTF	TGTGCCAGCAGTGAAGCCGGGGTTAACTATGGCTACACCTTC
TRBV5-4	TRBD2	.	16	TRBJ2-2	CASSPGTSWGTGELFF	TGTGCCAGCAGCCCCGGGACTAGCTGGGGGACCGGGGAGCTGTTTTTT
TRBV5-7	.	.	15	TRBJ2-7	CASSLWVRDSYEQYF	TGTGCCAGCAGCTTGTGGGTCCGGGACTCCTACGAGCAGTACTTC